These T cell receptor beta chains were read from a single sample in a study of shared clonotypes between healthy human individuals. Method: immunoSEQ multiplex PCR; TCRdb's copy keeps in-frame clones and lacks some. The sample records millions of clones, more than 85% being singletons. Sequenced material: naive CD4+ T cells from PBMCs. The source is a man in his late teens or twenties in good health. Some clones in this sample may be carry-over from other donors' samples. CDR3s include the opening cysteine and the closing phenylalanine or tryptophan. Size values are once, few and many counts, or a class for expanded clones, and some rows have none.

v_gene	j_gene	abundance	CDR3aa
TRBV19	TRBJ2-1	once	CASSSKLGLAGGPRNEQFF
TRBV5-5	TRBJ2-4	NA	CASSLAGIAKNIQYF
TRBV12-5	TRBJ2-1	NA	CASGSSSLSYNEQFF
TRBV18	TRBJ2-5	NA	CASSPLDPPGYF
TRBV28	TRBJ1-5	NA	CASSKPAAGQPQHF
TRBV5-1	TRBJ2-2	few	CASSLAGTGAGELFF
TRBV6-6	TRBJ2-1	NA	CASSYRNEQFF
TRBV7-3	TRBJ2-3	NA	CASSLGPTGDTQYF
TRBV15	TRBJ2-1	NA	CATSRGQATLGQFF
TRBV7-2	TRBJ1-4	NA	CASSRQSSNEKLFF
TRBV25-1	TRBJ1-1	NA	CASSDLAHGDEAFF
TRBV28	TRBJ1-3	NA	CASGKIGGLTGNTIYF
TRBV7-3	TRBJ1-1	NA	CASSLVGAGEAFF
TRBV5-1	TRBJ2-7	NA	CASSLVRQDSYEQYF
TRBV10-2	TRBJ2-2	NA	CASSFPGELFF
TRBV5-1	TRBJ2-1	NA	CASSLLAGGLLNEQFF
TRBV28	TRBJ1-2	NA	CASRPGALHYGYTF
TRBV19	TRBJ1-2	NA	CASSIKGLNYGYTF
TRBV30	TRBJ2-7	NA	CASRERGRTYEQYF
TRBV5-4	TRBJ2-7	NA	CASSPGGSESSYEQYF
TRBV28	TRBJ2-3	NA	CASGVTDTQYF
TRBV14	TRBJ2-4	NA	CASSQDRGVSKNIQYF
TRBV19	TRBJ1-1	NA	CASTRGAEAFF
TRBV18	TRBJ2-1	NA	CASSPPEGVKDNEQFF
TRBV5-4	TRBJ2-7	NA	CASSLAPASYEQYF
TRBV28	TRBJ1-4	NA	CASSFSPGVATNEKLFF
TRBV4-3	TRBJ2-6	NA	CASSQGTGTSGANVLTF
TRBV5-1	TRBJ2-5	NA	CASSLAGLAGETQYF
TRBV7-2	TRBJ2-2	NA	CASSRRVMNTGELFF
TRBV5-1	TRBJ2-2	NA	CASQVGANTGELFF
TRBV7-2	NA	NA	CASSLAPDGTYEQYF
TRBV6-1	TRBJ1-1	NA	CASSALPGPFGTEAFF
TRBV6-5	TRBJ2-5	few	CASSYSGAQETQYF
TRBV6-1	TRBJ1-5	NA	CASSAGRGGSRPQHF
TRBV7-9	TRBJ2-5	NA	CASSWAKGFGQETQYF
TRBV15	TRBJ2-1	NA	CATSTYGAYNEQFF
TRBV28	TRBJ2-3	NA	CASSPLGTGGRNTDTQYF
TRBV18	TRBJ2-7	NA	CASSPGTEQYF
TRBV7-9	TRBJ1-2	NA	CASSQDSRGPGYTF
TRBV6-5	TRBJ1-5	NA	CASRPLASNQPQHF
TRBV25-1	TRBJ1-2	NA	CASSESDRSWGYTF
TRBV11-2	TRBJ1-3	NA	CASSLVGDRNTIYF
TRBV28	TRBJ2-2	NA	CASSFLAGVANTGELFF
TRBV6-5	TRBJ2-6	NA	CASRLLPGANVLTF
TRBV5-1	TRBJ2-1	NA	CASSAGHSGSNEQFF
TRBV29-1	TRBJ2-2	NA	CSVEEQPYTGELFF
TRBV7-9	TRBJ2-7	NA	CASSLHSGTLISSYEQYF
TRBV5-6	TRBJ2-3	NA	CASSLSADTQYF
TRBV19	TRBJ2-1	NA	CASLGAHNEQFF
TRBV14	TRBJ1-1	few	CASSPTRARPASEAFF
TRBV5-1	TRBJ1-2	NA	CASSLQGEDYGYTF
TRBV7-7	TRBJ2-3	NA	CASSPASGNTDTQYF
TRBV7-2	TRBJ1-2	NA	CASSLGQGLYGYTF
TRBV6-1	TRBJ2-7	NA	CASRRDRINEQYF
TRBV9	TRBJ1-4	few	CASSVSDSTEKLFF